This TCR beta chain was sequenced during a study of shared clonotypes between healthy human individuals. It was CD45RO-negative cells, positively selected for CCR7, that made up naive CD8 cells, with terminally differentiated effector memory CD45RA+ cells excluded. To note about this clone: Its antigen is unidentified.

The CDR3 length is 17 residues. CDR1 is SGHDN, CDR2 FVKESK, per germline. V was shortened by 0 bases and J by 7 bases, with 21 bases between the two germline ends. General observations from the study: Compared with memory subsets, naive subsets generally had larger estimated richness.

Produced via immunoSEQ multiplex PCR; TCRdb's table is partial and in-frame only. The table records hundreds of thousands of clones, roughly 96% of them present only once. This TCR came from a young woman in good health. The chain combines TRBV14 with TRBJ1-2; possible D gene TRBD1, 6 bases. The specimen was naive CD8+ T cells sorted from blood. As DNA, the CDR3 is TGTGCCAGCAGCCAAGAGACCGGGACACGAACAACGGGTGGCTACACCTTC. This codes for CASSQETGTRTTGGYTF.